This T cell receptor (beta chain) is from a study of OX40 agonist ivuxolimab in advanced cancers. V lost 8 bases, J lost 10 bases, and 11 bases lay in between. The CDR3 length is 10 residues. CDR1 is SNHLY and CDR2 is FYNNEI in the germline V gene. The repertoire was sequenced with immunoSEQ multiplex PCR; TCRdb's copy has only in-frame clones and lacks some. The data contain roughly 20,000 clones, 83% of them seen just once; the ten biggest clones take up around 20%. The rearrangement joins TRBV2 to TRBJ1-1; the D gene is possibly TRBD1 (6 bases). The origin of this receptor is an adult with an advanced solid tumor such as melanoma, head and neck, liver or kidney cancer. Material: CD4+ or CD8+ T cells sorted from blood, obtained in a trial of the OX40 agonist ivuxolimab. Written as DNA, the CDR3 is TGTGCCAGCCGGGGGGCGGTAGCTTTCTTT. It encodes CASRGAVAFF.